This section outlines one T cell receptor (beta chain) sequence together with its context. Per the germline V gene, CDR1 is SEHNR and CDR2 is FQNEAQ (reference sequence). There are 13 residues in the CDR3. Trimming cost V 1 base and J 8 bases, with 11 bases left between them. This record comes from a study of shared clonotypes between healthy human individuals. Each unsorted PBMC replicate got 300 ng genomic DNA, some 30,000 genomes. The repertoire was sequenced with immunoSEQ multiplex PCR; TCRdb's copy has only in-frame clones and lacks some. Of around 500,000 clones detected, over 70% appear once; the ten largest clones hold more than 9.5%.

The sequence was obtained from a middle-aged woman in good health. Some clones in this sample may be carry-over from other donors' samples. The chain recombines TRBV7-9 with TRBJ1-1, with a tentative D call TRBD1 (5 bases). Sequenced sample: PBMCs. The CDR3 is CASSLGVGEEAFF. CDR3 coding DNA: TGTGCCAGCAGCTTAGGGGTGGGGGAGGAAGCTTTCTTT.